The 14 T cell receptor beta chains below come from one sample, sequenced in a study of response to subunit inactivated influenza vaccine listed by TCRdb under 2018. Library generation was performed with RT-PCR. The sample was run on an Illumina HiSeq 2500. TCRdb redid the processing of the public reads, applying fastp at Q25 and MiXCR, and retained in-frame beta chains. Entries are consolidated by CDR3 protein sequence, retaining the most common genes and DNA. The sample yields hundreds of thousands of distinct CDR3 sequences; 15% to 20% were counted once. Approximately 11% of the sample is taken by the ten largest. Sequences were derived from PBMCs from blood, sampled 5 days after vaccination. Source of these receptors: a man aged 50-60 years who received an inactivated influenza vaccine. Donor details come from another sample of the same person, matched by shared clones.

V and J are TRBV6-5 and TRBJ2-3; D gene uncertain. The length of the CDR3 is 14 residues. Looked up from germline, CDR1 is MNHEY and CDR2 is SVGAGI. Trimming cost V 1 base and J 0 bases, with 5 bases left between them. The CDR3 DNA reads as TGTGCCAGCAGTTACTACCCTAGCACAGATACGCAGTATTTT. It yields the protein CASSYYPSTDTQYF.

There are many counts of this clonotype. J is TRBJ1-4 and V is TRBV25-1; possible D gene TRBD1, 5 bases. This CDR3 has 14 residues. V lost 4 bases, J lost 8 bases, and 14 bases lay in between. Germline V gene lookup returns CDR1 MGHDK and CDR2 SYGVNS. CDR3 residues: CASSAQGSGEKLFF. CDR3 bases: TGTGCCAGCAGTGCCCAGGGATCGGGGGAAAAACTGTTTTTT.

The rearrangement links TRBV18 to TRBJ1-1; no clear D. This CDR3 has 16 amino acids. The ends were cut back, 4 bases at V and 1 base at J, with 16 bases in the middle. Germline loops: CDR1 KGHSH, CDR2 LQKENI. As DNA, the CDR3 is TGTGCCAGCTCACGGGGTGGTATACTGTCGAACACTGAAGCTTTCTTT. As protein: CASSRGGILSNTEAFF.

The genes are TRBV20-1 and TRBJ2-1, with 15 positions matching TRBD2. Germline CDR1 is DFQATT and CDR2 is SNEGSKA (reference sequence). The CDR3 covers 14 residues. V dropped 6 bases and J dropped 8; count of bases not matched to a gene: 5. CDR3 coding DNA: TGCAGTGCCAGGACTAGCGGGGGGGCCTATGAGCAGTTCTTC. Translating gives CSARTSGGAYEQFF.

This clonotype has only a few counts. The V call is TRBV6-1, the J call TRBJ2-2, with 10 bases lining up with TRBD2. Trimming took 5 bases from V and 5 from J; bases not matched to a gene: 8. The germline V gene encodes CDR1 MNHNS and CDR2 SASEGT. This CDR3 region has 16 residues. CDR3 nucleotides: TGTGCCAGCAGTACACCGGGACTAGCGCCTACCGGGGAGCTGTTTTTT. Amino acids: CASSTPGLAPTGELFF.

The J gene is TRBJ2-1, the V gene TRBV6-1; 8 nucleotides match TRBD2. There are 14 residues in the CDR3. J lost 7 bases, V lost 9 bases, and 11 bases had no gene match. Germline CDR1 MNHNS, CDR2 SASEGT. The CDR3 sequence: CASMSGSRGNEQFF. Written as DNA, the CDR3 is TGTGCCAGTATGAGCGGGAGTAGGGGTAATGAGCAGTTCTTC.

This clonotype was detected only a few times. The J gene is TRBJ2-3, the V gene TRBV5-1, with 12 bases identical to TRBD2. Looked up from germline, CDR1 is SGHRS and CDR2 is YFSETQ. The J segment lost 2 bases and the V segment lost 0 bases, leaving 4 bases of the junction unmatched. The CDR3 has 17 residues. The CDR3 DNA sequence: TGCGCCAGCAGCTTGGTGTGGACTAGCGGGGCCACAGATACGCAGTATTTT. This codes for CASSLVWTSGATDTQYF.

This clonotype appeared a few times. The chain has TRBV11-2 and TRBJ2-7; D possibly corresponds to TRBD2 (5 bases). CDR3 length equals 13 residues. CDR1 is SGHAT, CDR2 FQNNGV, per germline. The ends were cut back, 5 bases at V and 3 bases at J, with 11 bases in the middle. The CDR3 protein is CASSPLRGYEQYF. In DNA, the CDR3 is TGTGCCAGCAGCCCCCTTCGGGGCTACGAGCAGTACTTC.

This chain connects TRBV20-1 to TRBJ2-1, with D maybe TRBD2 (6 bases). V was shortened by 0 bases and J by 4 bases, with 10 bases between the two germline ends. Per germline, CDR1 DFQATT and CDR2 SNEGSKA (reference sequence). CDR3 size: 14 residues. The CDR3 DNA reads as TGCAGTGCTAGAGATGAGACTAGGTACAATGAGCAGTTCTTC. This sequence encodes CSARDETRYNEQFF.

A word on this clonotype: This could be a read error, since a much larger clone is one nucleotide away. The chain links TRBV12-3 or TRBV12-4 to TRBJ1-5, with D unclear. The CDR3 is 14 residues long. The CDR3 here is CAGSLRRDNQPQHF. DNA of the CDR3: TGTGCCGGCAGTTTAAGGCGAGACAATCAGCCCCAGCATTTT.

The V gene is TRBV5-1, the J gene TRBJ2-1; D perhaps matches TRBD1 (5 bases). The germline gives CDR1 SGHRS, CDR2 YFSETQ. V gave up 4 bases and J gave up 6 bases, with 17 bases separating them. The CDR3 totals 15 residues. DNA of the CDR3: TGCGCCAGCAGCGTGACAGCCTATAAGGTCAATGAGCAGTTCTTC. Its protein is CASSVTAYKVNEQFF.

The V and J genes are TRBV20-1 and TRBJ2-3, with 9 bases that match TRBD2. Germline values: CDR1 DFQATT, CDR2 SNEGSKA (reference sequence). V shed 8 bases, J shed 6 bases, and the junction held 18 bases outside the gene matches. This CDR3 is built from 16 residues. The CDR3 DNA is TGCAGTTATGAGTTAGGGTTTAGCGGGGGTGCCGATACGCAGTATTTT. Protein sequence: CSYELGFSGGADTQYF.

This clonotype was seen repeatedly, ten times or more. V is TRBV7-2 and J is TRBJ1-5; D call uncertain. The germline V gene encodes CDR1 SGHTA and CDR2 FQGNSA. V lost 5 bases and J lost 1, with 6 bases in between. There are 13 residues in the CDR3. CDR3 sequence: CASSPRSNQPQHF. In nucleotides, the CDR3 is TGTGCCAGCAGCCCACGCAGCAATCAGCCCCAGCATTTT. Filled out from reference TRBV7-2 and TRBJ1-5, the complete variable domain reads GAGVSQSPSNKVTEKGKDVELRCDPISGHTALYWYRQSLGQGLEFLIYFQGNSAPDKSGLPSDRFSAERTGGSVSTLTIQRTQQEDSAVYLCASSPRSNQPQHFGDGTRLSIL.

The gene calls are TRBV6-1 and TRBJ2-1; 11 bases are a match to TRBD1. The junction had 14 bases not matched to a gene; V was cut back by 6 bases and J by 4 bases. The germline V gene encodes CDR1 MNHNS and CDR2 SASEGT. The length of the CDR3 is 18 residues. The CDR3 DNA reads as TGTGCCAGCAGCCCGGACAGGGGGCGGCGAATGTTATACAATGAGCAGTTCTTC. Encoded protein: CASSPDRGRRMLYNEQFF.